A selection of T cell receptor beta chains follows, all from one sample in a study of T cells in tumors after PD-1 blockade. Data came from immunoSEQ multiplex PCR; TCRdb stores just in-frame clones and leaves some out. The sample holds 45,000 or so clones, around 80% seen once. The sequenced sample was PBMCs, obtained before anti-PD-1 therapy. Source of these receptors: a human donor with advanced basal cell or squamous cell carcinoma (not recorded which). Both conserved end residues are part of each CDR3. A D gene is named only where the DNA matches it firmly. A clone size is listed for some rows: how often the clone was seen (once, few, many), or a class if it is expanded.

D	size	J	length	V	DNA	CDR3
TRBD1	-	TRBJ1-1	15	TRBV10-1	TGCGCCAGCAGTGCTACAGGGACAGGGGACACTGAAGCTTTCTTT	CASSATGTGDTEAFF
TRBD2	-	TRBJ2-7	18	TRBV14	TGTGCCAGCAGCCAAGACTATCGGACTAGCGGGAGGCGCTACGAGCAGTACTTC	CASSQDYRTSGRRYEQYF
-	-	TRBJ2-1	15	TRBV6-5	TGTGCCAGCACCCGGGACTTCTTCGCACAGAATGAGCAGTTCTTC	CASTRDFFAQNEQFF
-	-	TRBJ1-1	13	TRBV29-1	TGCAGCGTTGAGCACAGACTGAACACTGAAGCTTTCTTT	CSVEHRLNTEAFF
-	-	TRBJ1-2	13	TRBV7-9	TGTGCCAGCGAGCAACAGGCTAACTATGGCTACACCTTC	CASEQQANYGYTF
TRBD2	few	TRBJ2-7	15	TRBV5-5	TGTGCCAGCAGCTTTATAGCGGGAGATACCTACGAGCAGTACTTC	CASSFIAGDTYEQYF
-	-	TRBJ2-1	17	TRBV19	TGTGCCAGTAGTATAGATCTTAGAGCTAGTAGGGCCAATGAGCAGTTCTTC	CASSIDLRASRANEQFF
-	-	TRBJ1-6	14	TRBV6-5	TGTGCCAGCAGAAACGCGGATGGGTATTCACCCCTCCACTTT	CASRNADGYSPLHF
TRBD2	-	TRBJ2-1	15	TRBV7-9	TGTGCCAGCAGCTTATCTAGCGGGGGATACAATGAGCAGTTCTTC	CASSLSSGGYNEQFF
-	-	TRBJ2-7	13	TRBV6-5	TGTGCCAGCAGTTTCGGACAGCATGTCGAGCAGTACTTC	CASSFGQHVEQYF
-	-	TRBJ2-6	18	TRBV9	TGTGCCAGCAGCGTAGATTCCGCTCGGCACTCTGGGGCCAACGTCCTGACTTTC	CASSVDSARHSGANVLTF
TRBD2	-	TRBJ2-1	16	TRBV9	TGTGCCAGCAGCGTAGCTGCAGCGGGGGTTTACAATGAGCAGTTCTTC	CASSVAAAGVYNEQFF
-	-	TRBJ2-7	15	TRBV6-5	TGTGCCAGCAGCGACCCGGGACAAGCTATCTACGAGCAGTACTTC	CASSDPGQAIYEQYF
-	-	TRBJ2-7	15	TRBV21-1	TGTGCCAGCGATGGGGCTGGGACAGGTTACTACGAGCAGTACTTC	CASDGAGTGYYEQYF
-	-	TRBJ2-5	14	TRBV27	TGTGCCAGCAGTTTTCGTTCGGGGCAAGAGACCCAGTACTTC	CASSFRSGQETQYF
-	-	TRBJ2-4	16	TRBV24-1	TGTGCCACCAGTGATCGTGATGCGACTAGTAATTACATTCAGTACTTC	CATSDRDATSNYIQYF
TRBD2	-	TRBJ2-3	16	TRBV18	TGTGCCAGCTCACGCACGCCGCGGGGGTCCACAGATACGCAGTATTTT	CASSRTPRGSTDTQYF
-	-	TRBJ2-1	12	TRBV5-1	TGCGCCAGCAGCAACAGACAGAATGAGCAGTTCTTC	CASSNRQNEQFF
-	-	TRBJ2-3	17	TRBV7-2	TGTGCCAGCAGCTCCGCGGCTAGGGCAGGGAGGACAGATACGCAGTATTTT	CASSSAARAGRTDTQYF
-	-	TRBJ2-3	16	TRBV11-1	TGTGCCAGCAGCTTAGCCACGGGAAGTCCGGAAGATACGCAGTATTTT	CASSLATGSPEDTQYF
-	-	TRBJ2-2	16	TRBV25-1	TGTGCCAGCAGTGAAGGTTGGGGGGCGGACACCGGGGAGCTGTTTTTT	CASSEGWGADTGELFF
TRBD2	-	TRBJ2-3	15	TRBV9	TGTGCCAGCAGCGCCGGAGCGGGGTGGACAGATACGCAGTATTTT	CASSAGAGWTDTQYF
TRBD2	-	TRBJ2-3	15	TRBV9	TGTGCCAGCAGCGTAGACGGACTAGCGGGGGCCCAGCAGTATTTT	CASSVDGLAGAQQYF
-	-	TRBJ1-1	14	TRBV27	TGTGCCAGTGGGGCCAAATACGCGAACACTGAAGCTTTCTTT	CASGAKYANTEAFF
-	-	TRBJ2-7	14	TRBV7-2	TGTGCCAGCAGCCCCGCGACGGGACGGTACGAGCAGTACTTC	CASSPATGRYEQYF
-	-	TRBJ2-1	14	TRBV27	TGTGCCAGCAGCCTGGTGGGAGGTAACAATGAGCAGTTCTTC	CASSLVGGNNEQFF
-	-	TRBJ2-1	11	TRBV7-9	TGTGCCAGCAGTCCCTTCTATGAGCAGTTCTTC	CASSPFYEQFF
TRBD1	-	TRBJ2-2	16	TRBV7-8	TGTGCCAGCAGCTTGCCGGACAGGGTAAACACCGGGGAGCTGTTTTTT	CASSLPDRVNTGELFF
-	medium-sized	TRBJ2-3	13	TRBV28	TGTGCCAGCAGTTTCCTCACTACAGATACGCAGTATTTT	CASSFLTTDTQYF
TRBD1	-	TRBJ2-7	14	TRBV18	TGTGCCAGCTCAACCGGGACAGGGGCCTACGAGCAGTACTTC	CASSTGTGAYEQYF
-	-	TRBJ2-1	14	TRBV5-8	TGTGCCAGCAGCACACGGACTGGGGCCAATGAGCAGTTCTTC	CASSTRTGANEQFF
TRBD1	-	TRBJ1-2	13	TRBV2	TGTGCCAGCAGGGGACAGGGGGACTATGGCTACACCTTC	CASRGQGDYGYTF
-	few	TRBJ2-2	16	TRBV2	TGTGCCAGCAGTGAACGGAGGGGGACGAACACCGGGGAGCTGTTTTTT	CASSERRGTNTGELFF
-	once	TRBJ2-1	14	TRBV19	TGTGCCAGTAGTATAGTCTCACCCACCAATGAGCAGTTCTTC	CASSIVSPTNEQFF
TRBD2	-	TRBJ2-3	18	TRBV4-1	TGCGCCAGCAGCCCCCAGCAGCGGGGGGTGCCGATCACAGATACGCAGTATTTT	CASSPQQRGVPITDTQYF
-	few	TRBJ1-6	14	TRBV2	-	CASILGQGDSPLHF
-	-	TRBJ2-7	13	TRBV7-8	TGTGCCAGCAGCCACTCGGGAGCTTACGAGCAGTACTTC	CASSHSGAYEQYF
TRBD1	-	TRBJ2-5	14	TRBV2	TGTGCCAGCAAATTAGACAGGGCTGAAGAGACCCAGTACTTC	CASKLDRAEETQYF
-	-	TRBJ2-1	15	TRBV19	TGTGCCAGTAGAAAACTTACTGTGACGGCCAATGAGCAGTTCTTC	CASRKLTVTANEQFF
-	-	TRBJ1-5	16	TRBV5-5	TGTGCCAGCAGCTTGCTGCCCCAACGGCAAAATCAGCCCCAGCATTTT	CASSLLPQRQNQPQHF
-	-	TRBJ1-1	15	TRBV5-1	TGCGCCAGCAGCCTCACGGGGAGTCGATCCACTGAAGCTTTCTTT	CASSLTGSRSTEAFF
-	-	TRBJ1-2	14	TRBV5-1	TGCGCCAGCAGTCCCATTCGGCAGGGGTATGGCTACACCTTC	CASSPIRQGYGYTF
-	once	TRBJ2-7	15	TRBV7-3	TGTGCCAGCAGCTCCCCCGTTTCCGTCGCCTACGAGCAGTACTTC	CASSSPVSVAYEQYF
-	-	TRBJ1-1	13	TRBV7-2	TGTGCCAGCAGCCATAGGGGGAACCTTGAAGCTTTCTTT	CASSHRGNLEAFF
TRBD1	-	TRBJ2-5	15	TRBV3-1/TRBV3-2	TGTGCCAGCAGCCAAAGGACAGGGCGCCAAGAGACCCAGTACTTC	CASSQRTGRQETQYF